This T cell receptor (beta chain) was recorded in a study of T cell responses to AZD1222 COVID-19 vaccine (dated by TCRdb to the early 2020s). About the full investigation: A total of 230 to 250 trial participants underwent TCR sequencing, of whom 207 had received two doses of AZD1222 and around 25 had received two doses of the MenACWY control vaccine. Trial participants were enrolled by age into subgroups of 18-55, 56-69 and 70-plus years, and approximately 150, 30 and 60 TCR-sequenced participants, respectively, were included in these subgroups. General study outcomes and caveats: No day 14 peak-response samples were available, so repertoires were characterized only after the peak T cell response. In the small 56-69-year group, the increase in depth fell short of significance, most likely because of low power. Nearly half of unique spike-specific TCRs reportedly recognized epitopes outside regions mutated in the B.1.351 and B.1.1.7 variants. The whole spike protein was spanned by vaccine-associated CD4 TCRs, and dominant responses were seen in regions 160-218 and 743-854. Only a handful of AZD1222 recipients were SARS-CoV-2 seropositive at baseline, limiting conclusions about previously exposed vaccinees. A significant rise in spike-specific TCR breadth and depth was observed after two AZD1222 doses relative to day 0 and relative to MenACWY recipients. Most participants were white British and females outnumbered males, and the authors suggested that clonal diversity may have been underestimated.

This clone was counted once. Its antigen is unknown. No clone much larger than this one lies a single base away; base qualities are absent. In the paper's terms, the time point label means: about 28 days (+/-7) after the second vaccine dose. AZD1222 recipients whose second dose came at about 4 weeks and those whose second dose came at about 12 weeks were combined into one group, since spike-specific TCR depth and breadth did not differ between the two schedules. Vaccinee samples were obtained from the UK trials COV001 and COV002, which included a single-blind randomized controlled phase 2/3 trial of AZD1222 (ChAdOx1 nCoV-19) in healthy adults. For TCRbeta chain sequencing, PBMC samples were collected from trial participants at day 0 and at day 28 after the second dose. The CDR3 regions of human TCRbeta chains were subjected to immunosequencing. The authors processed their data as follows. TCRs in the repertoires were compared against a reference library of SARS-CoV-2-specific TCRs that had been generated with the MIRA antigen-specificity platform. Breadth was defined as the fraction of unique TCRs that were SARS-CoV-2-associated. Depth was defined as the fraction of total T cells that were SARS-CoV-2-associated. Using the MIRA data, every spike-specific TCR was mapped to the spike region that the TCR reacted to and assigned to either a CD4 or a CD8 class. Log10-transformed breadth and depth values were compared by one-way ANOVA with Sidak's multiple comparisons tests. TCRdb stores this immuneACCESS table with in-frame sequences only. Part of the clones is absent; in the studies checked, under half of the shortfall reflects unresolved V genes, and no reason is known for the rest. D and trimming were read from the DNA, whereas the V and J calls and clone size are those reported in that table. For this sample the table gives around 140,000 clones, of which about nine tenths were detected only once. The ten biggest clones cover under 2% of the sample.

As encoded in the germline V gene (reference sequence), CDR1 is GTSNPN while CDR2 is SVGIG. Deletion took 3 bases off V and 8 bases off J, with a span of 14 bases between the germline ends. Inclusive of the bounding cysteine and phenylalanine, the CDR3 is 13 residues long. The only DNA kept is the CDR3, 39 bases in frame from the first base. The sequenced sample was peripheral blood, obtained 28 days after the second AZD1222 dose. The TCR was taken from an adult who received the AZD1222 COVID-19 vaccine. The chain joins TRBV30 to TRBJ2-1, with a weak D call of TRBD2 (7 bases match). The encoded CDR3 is CAWRGGASHEQFF. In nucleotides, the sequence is TGTGCCTGGAGGGGGGGGGCTAGCCATGAGCAGTTCTTC.